This TCR beta chain was identified in a study of response to subunit inactivated influenza vaccine. Study-wide results and caveats: Every seasonal influenza vaccination brings in few new T cells, the authors suggested.

Germline V lookup: CDR1 SEHNR, CDR2 FQNEAQ (reference sequence). The V and J ends lost 4 bases and 3 bases respectively, with 13 bases between them. This CDR3 region has 15 residues. TCRdb called the RT-PCR reads again in MiXCR, with one record for every CDR3 protein. This repertoire shows hundreds of thousands of distinct CDR3 sequences, 16% found once; its top ten account for around 3%. To note about this clonotype: Its antigen is unknown.

The chain couples TRBV7-9 to TRBJ2-1; the D gene is possibly TRBD2 (5 bases). The starting material was CD4+ T cells sorted from PBMCs, obtained about 24 months after vaccination. This sequence originates from a man aged 45 to 75 who received an inactivated influenza vaccine. CDR3 DNA: TGTGCCAGCAGCTACTTGACGGGGAACTACAATGAGCAGTTCTTC. Its translation: CASSYLTGNYNEQFF.